The clone carrying this TCR beta chain was seen ten or more times. The junction and the germline gene differ at one end; a read error may be behind it. CDR3 length: 12 amino acids. Germline V lookup: CDR1 DFQATT, CDR2 SNEGSKA (reference sequence). Amplification of TCR beta CDR3 regions used RNA transcripts. Investigators did first-round RT-PCR with HTBI primers, then second-round multiplex PCR. From the multiplex PCR reads, TCRdb called clonotypes with MiXCR, one entry per CDR3 protein. The sample comprises about 400,000 distinct CDR3 sequences, around 19% of which are singletons, and 1.6% rests with the top ten. The data derive from a study of Graves' ophthalmopathy and Graves' hyperthyroidism.

The TCR sequence derives from a woman aged 18-29 years with Graves' ophthalmopathy. The sample was peripheral blood. The genes are TRBV20-1 and TRBJ2-7, with TRBD2 matching 11 bases. CDR3 residues: CSTSGSLVEQYF. The CDR3 DNA is TGCAGTACTAGCGGGAGTTTGGTCGAGCAGTACTTC.